The 28 T cell receptor beta chains listed next were all sequenced from one sample in a study of CD8+ T cells in alopecia areata. The sequencing template was cDNA reverse transcribed from extracted RNA. Sequenced by immunoSEQ multiplex PCR; TCRdb stores in-frame clones only, minus some. The sample has roughly 200,000 clones, about 56% seen once. Sequencing was done on a sample of CD8+ T cells sorted from blood. The receptor source for this set is a human donor in good health.

In this sample, this clone turned up once. V and J are TRBV2 and TRBJ2-7; 7 bases are shared with TRBD1. The CDR3 runs to 14 residues. The germline V gene encodes CDR1 SNHLY and CDR2 FYNNEI. Trimming took 5 bases from V and 2 from J; bases not matched to a gene: 6. The CDR3 DNA is TGTGCCAGCAGTCATTCGACAGGGACCTACGAGCAGTACTTC. Translation: CASSHSTGTYEQYF. The full variable domain, with the rest looked up from reference TRBV2 and TRBJ2-7, is EPEVTQTPSHQVTQMGQEVILRCVPISNHLYFYWYRQILGQKVEFLVSFYNNEISEKSEIFDDQFSVERPDGSNFTLKIRSTKLEDSAMYFCASSHSTGTYEQYFGPGTRLTVT.

The chain carries TRBV29-1 and TRBJ1-3, with D tentatively TRBD1 (6 bases). The CDR3 is made up of 16 amino acids. V was shortened by 6 bases and J by 2 bases, with 20 bases between the two germline ends. CDR1 and CDR2 from the germline V gene are SQVTM and ANQGSEA. The CDR3 DNA follows: TGCAGCGTCCAGGGACACCCGCGCACCGCTGGAAACACCATATATTTT. It encodes CSVQGHPRTAGNTIYF.

The rearrangement links TRBV1 to TRBJ1-2. TRBV1 is a recognized pseudogene. The CDR3 has 15 residues. CDR3 DNA sequence: TGCACCAGCAGCCAAGCCTCCATGACTAACTATGGCTACACCTTC. Translated: CTSSQASMTNYGYTF.

The J gene is TRBJ1-2, the V gene TRBV11-2, with D uncertain. CDR3 length equals 13 residues. The V and J ends lost 6 bases and 4 bases respectively, with 12 bases between them. The germline V gene encodes CDR1 SGHAT and CDR2 FQNNGV. The CDR3 spells CASSEGSGYGYTF. The DNA for the CDR3 is TGTGCCAGCAGTGAAGGTTCGGGCTATGGCTACACCTTC. Using reference TRBV11-2 and TRBJ1-2 for the parts outside the CDR3, the full variable domain is EAGVAQSPRYKIIEKRQSVAFWCNPISGHATLYWYQQILGQGPKLLIQFQNNGVVDDSQLPKDRFSAERLKGVDSTLKIQPAKLEDSAVYLCASSEGSGYGYTFGSGTRLTVV.

The chain recombines TRBV5-4 with TRBJ2-7; tentatively, D is TRBD1 (5 bases). Between the trimmed V and J ends, which lost 2 bases and 6 bases, there was a span of 12 bases. This CDR3 has 13 residues. Germline assignment: CDR1 SGHNT and CDR2 YYREEE (reference sequence). Here the CDR3 DNA reads TGTGCCAGCAGCTTATCAGGGATTCCCGAGCAGTACTTC. Its protein is CASSLSGIPEQYF.

This rearrangement joins TRBV27 to TRBJ1-1; 8 bases are a match to TRBD1. The CDR3 contains 15 residues. J gave up 1 base and V 6 bases, and 7 bases lay outside the gene matches. CDR1 and CDR2 (germline): MNHEY, SMNVEV (reference sequence). The CDR3 loop reads CASRLTGGGNTEAFF. The CDR3 DNA reads as TGTGCCAGCAGGTTAACAGGGGGGGGGAACACTGAAGCTTTCTTT.

J is TRBJ2-2 and V is TRBV6-5; the D is unclear. Between the trimmed V and J ends, which lost 0 bases and 2 bases, there was a span of 7 bases. In germline, CDR1 is MNHEY, CDR2 SVGAGI. CDR3 length: 15 residues. For the CDR3, the DNA is TGTGCCAGCAGTTACTCGATTTCAAACACCGGGGAGCTGTTTTTT. This gives the protein CASSYSISNTGELFF.

The chain links TRBV29-1 to TRBJ1-2; tentative D call: TRBD1 (6 bases). This CDR3 is built from 12 residues. In germline, CDR1 is SQVTM, CDR2 ANQGSEA. Trimming took 6 bases from V and 7 from J, leaving 15 bases between them. The CDR3 is CSVEDSIVGYTF. In DNA, the CDR3 is TGCAGCGTCGAGGACAGTATTGTTGGCTACACCTTC. Combining the CDR3 with reference TRBV29-1 and TRBJ1-2 gives the whole variable domain SAVISQKPSRDICQRGTSLTIQCQVDSQVTMMFWYRQQPGQSLTLIATANQGSEATYESGFVIDKFPISRPNLTFSTLTVSNMSPEDSSIYLCSVEDSIVGYTFGSGTRLTVV.

This clone is a singleton in its sample. The genes are TRBV29-1 and TRBJ2-3, with 7 bases aligning to TRBD2. Per the germline V gene, CDR1 is SQVTM and CDR2 is ANQGSEA. This CDR3 is 14 amino acids long. Germline trimming cut 4 bases from V and 0 bases from J; bases unmatched to any gene: 4. CDR3 nucleotide sequence: TGCAGCGTTGTCAGCGGGGCTAGCACAGATACGCAGTATTTT. This sequence encodes CSVVSGASTDTQYF.

This clone was picked up a small number of times. The chain uses TRBV7-8 and TRBJ2-3, with no clear D. The CDR3 is made up of 13 amino acids. Trimming removed 5 bases at V and 2 bases at J, with 8 bases between. Germline CDR1 and CDR2: SGHVS and FQNEAQ. CDR3 amino acids: CASSPGPTDTQYF. In nucleotides, the CDR3 is TGTGCCAGCAGCCCGGGCCCCACAGATACGCAGTATTTT.

This chain joins TRBV6-4 and TRBJ1-1; TRBD1 matches 7 bases. CDR3 length equals 13 residues. Germline trimming cut 4 bases from V and 7 bases from J; bases unmatched to any gene: 6. The germline gives CDR1 MRHNA, CDR2 SNTAGT. CDR3 loop: CASSGGRGDEAFF. CDR3 DNA: TGTGCCAGCAGTGGGGGCAGGGGGGATGAAGCTTTCTTT.

This chain uses TRBV4-1 with TRBJ2-5, with 7 positions matching TRBD2. The germline V gene has CDR1 MGHRA and CDR2 YSYEKL. The CDR3 covers 16 residues. The trim removed 0 bases at V and 5 bases at J, leaving 9 bases unmatched. The CDR3 spells CASSQEASGVGETQYF. As DNA, the CDR3 is TGCGCCAGCAGCCAAGAGGCCAGCGGGGTTGGGGAGACCCAGTACTTC.

The chain joins TRBV30 to TRBJ2-1; no clear D. The CDR3 is 14 residues long. Germline CDR1 is GTSNPN and CDR2 is SVGIG (reference sequence). Trimming removed 5 bases from V and 0 bases from J, with 11 bases in between. The chain's CDR3 is CAWEAWISYNEQFF. The CDR3, as DNA: TGTGCCTGGGAGGCCTGGATCTCCTACAATGAGCAGTTCTTC.

V is TRBV7-9 and J is TRBJ2-7; 7 nucleotides match TRBD1. After removal of 2 bases from V and 7 bases from J, the junction contained 11 bases not matched to a gene. Per germline, CDR1 SEHNR and CDR2 FQNEAQ (reference sequence). The CDR3 totals 15 residues. The CDR3 DNA reads TGTGCCAGCAGCTTATTTGCGACAGGGCTCTGGGAGCAGTACTTC. Its protein is CASSLFATGLWEQYF.

Here the CDR3 reads CASGAGTSNQETQYF. CDR3 DNA: TGTGCTAGTGGAGCCGGGACTAGCAACCAAGAGACCCAGTACTTC. J is TRBJ2-5 and V is TRBV12-5, with TRBD2 matching 9 bases. Germline lookup yields CDR1 LGHNT and CDR2 FRNRAP. The trim removed 6 bases at V and 0 bases at J, leaving 5 bases unmatched. The CDR3 has 15 residues.

The rearrangement links TRBV9 to TRBJ1-1; TRBD1 might be the D (6 bases). The CDR3 totals 14 residues. The V gene's germline CDR1 is SGDLS and CDR2 YYNGEE. Trimming removed 0 bases at V and 5 bases at J, with 11 bases between. CDR3 DNA sequence: TGTGCCAGCAGCGTAGCGGAAGGGGGGACTGAAGCTTTCTTT. It specifies CASSVAEGGTEAFF. The full variable domain, with the rest looked up from reference TRBV9 and TRBJ1-1, is DSGVTQTPKHLITATGQRVTLRCSPRSGDLSVYWYQQSLDQGLQFLIQYYNGEERAKGNILERFSAQQFPDLHSELNLSSLELGDSALYFCASSVAEGGTEAFFGQGTRLTVV.

This clone occurred a few times. The chain links TRBV27 to TRBJ1-1; 9 bases are shared with TRBD1. V dropped 6 bases and J dropped 1; count of bases not matched to a gene: 3. CDR3 length: 14 residues. Germline V gives CDR1 MNHEY, CDR2 SMNVEV (reference sequence). The DNA for the CDR3 is TGTGCCAGCAGCCGGACAGGGGAGAACACTGAAGCTTTCTTT. As protein: CASSRTGENTEAFF.

The V gene is TRBV10-2, the J gene TRBJ2-1, with D perhaps matching TRBD2 (5 bases). The ends were cut back, 0 bases at V and 8 bases at J, with 11 bases in the middle. This CDR3 is built from 14 residues. The germline CDR1 and CDR2 sequences are WSHSY and SAAADI. The CDR3 reads CASSESGESDEQFF. The CDR3 nucleotides read TGCGCCAGCAGTGAGTCGGGAGAGAGCGATGAGCAGTTCTTC.

This sequence joins TRBV7-9 and TRBJ1-2; maybe TRBD1 (5 bases). Germline V gives CDR1 SEHNR, CDR2 FQNEAQ (reference sequence). CDR3 size: 13 residues. Trimming left V 5 bases short and J 4 bases short, with 11 bases between. This CDR3 reads CASSPAGSYGYTF. As DNA, the CDR3 is TGTGCCAGCAGCCCGGCAGGGTCCTATGGCTACACCTTC.

V usage is TRBV27 and J usage is TRBJ2-1; 8 nucleotides line up with TRBD2. This CDR3 has 16 residues. Germline-derived CDR1 and CDR2 are MNHEY and SMNVEV (reference sequence). The J segment lost 3 bases and the V segment lost 2 bases, leaving 6 bases of the junction unmatched. CDR3: CASSLDAGGIYNEQFF. CDR3 DNA sequence: TGTGCCAGCAGTTTAGACGCGGGGGGAATCTACAATGAGCAGTTCTTC.

This chain joins TRBV14 and TRBJ2-7; D remains ambiguous. CDR1 and CDR2 from the germline V gene are SGHDN and FVKESK. The CDR3 has 12 residues. Trimming left V 4 bases short and J 6 bases short, with 10 bases between. CDR3 sequence reads: CASSPRPVEQYF. The CDR3 bases are TGTGCCAGCAGCCCCCGTCCAGTCGAGCAGTACTTC.

The chain carries TRBV4-1 and TRBJ2-3; 9 bases are shared with TRBD2. Germline CDR1 MGHRA, CDR2 YSYEKL. The CDR3 runs to 15 residues. After removal of 7 bases from V and 2 bases from J, the junction contained 7 bases not matched to a gene. The CDR3 nucleotides read TGCGCCAGCACCAAAGCGGGGGGATCCACAGATACGCAGTATTTT. This sequence encodes CASTKAGGSTDTQYF.

The chain links TRBV5-6 to TRBJ1-1, with TRBD1 matching 9 bases. V lost 4 bases to trimming and J lost 12 bases; unmatched junction nucleotides: 7. The CDR3 contains 12 residues. CDR1 and CDR2 from the germline V gene are SGHDT and YYEEEE. The CDR3 DNA sequence: TGTGCCAGCAGCCCGGGGACAGGGAGCACTTTCTTT. Its protein product is CASSPGTGSTFF.

The DNA of the CDR3 is TGTGCCGGAGGGGGCTCTAAGGGTAACACTGAAGCTTTCTTT. It encodes CAGGGSKGNTEAFF. V gene TRBV7-9 combines with J gene TRBJ1-1; 7 bases line up with TRBD1. Germline V gives CDR1 SEHNR, CDR2 FQNEAQ (reference sequence). Trimming at V came to 11 bases and at J to 2 bases, leaving 11 bases not matched to a gene. The CDR3 runs 14 residues.

V gene TRBV20-1 combines with J gene TRBJ1-2, with D tentatively TRBD1 (5 bases). This CDR3 is 11 amino acids long. Deletions cut 7 bases from V and 8 bases from J, with 14 bases between. The V gene's germline CDR1 is DFQATT and CDR2 SNEGSKA (reference sequence). CDR3 DNA: TGCAGTGTCGAGAGGGGTCTCGGCTACACCTTC. Translation: CSVERGLGYTF.

The V call is TRBV5-4, the J call TRBJ2-7; perhaps TRBD2 as D (6 bases). The CDR3 extends over 14 amino acids. The V gene lost 2 bases and the J gene lost 1 base, with 10 bases spanning the gap. Germline assignment: CDR1 SGHNT and CDR2 YYREEE (reference sequence). The CDR3 nucleotides are TGTGCCAGCAGCTTAGGAGGGGATTCCTACGAGCAGTACTTC. This encodes CASSLGGDSYEQYF.

The V gene is TRBV5-6, the J gene TRBJ1-1; D not resolved. Germline V gene sequence: CDR1 SGHDT, CDR2 YYEEEE. This CDR3 comprises 12 residues. The V and J ends lost 3 bases and 0 bases respectively, with 3 bases between them. This chain's CDR3 is CASSSMNTEAFF. DNA for the CDR3: TGTGCCAGCAGCTCCATGAACACTGAAGCTTTCTTT.

V gene TRBV6-5 combines with J gene TRBJ1-1, with a possible D match to TRBD1 (5 bases). V was pared by 2 bases and J by 7 bases, with 11 bases between. Germline lookup yields CDR1 MNHEY and CDR2 SVGAGI. This CDR3 contains 13 residues. CDR3 nucleotides: TGTGCCAGCAGTTACGGGCCAGGGAGTGAAGCTTTCTTT. Translating gives CASSYGPGSEAFF.